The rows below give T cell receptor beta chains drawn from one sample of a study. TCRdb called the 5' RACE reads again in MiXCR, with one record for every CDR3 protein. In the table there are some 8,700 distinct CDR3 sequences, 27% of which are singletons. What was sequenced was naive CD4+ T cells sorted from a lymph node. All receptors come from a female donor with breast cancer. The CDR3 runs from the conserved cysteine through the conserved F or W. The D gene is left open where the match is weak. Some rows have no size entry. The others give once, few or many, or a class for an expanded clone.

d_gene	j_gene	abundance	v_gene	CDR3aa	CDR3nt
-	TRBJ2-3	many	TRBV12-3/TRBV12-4	CASSLGLTDTQYF	TGTGCCAGCAGTTTAGGTTTGACAGATACGCAGTATTTT
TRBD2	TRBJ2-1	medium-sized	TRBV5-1	CASTPAGAGPYNEQFF	TGCGCCAGCACCCCAGCGGGAGCGGGCCCCTACAATGAGCAGTTCTTC
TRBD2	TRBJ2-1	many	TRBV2	CASSALRGGSSYNEQFF	TGTGCCAGCAGTGCCCTCCGAGGCGGGAGCTCCTACAATGAGCAGTTCTTC
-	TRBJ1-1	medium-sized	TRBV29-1	CSVEVLMNTEAFF	TGCAGCGTTGAGGTGCTAATGAACACTGAAGCTTTCTTT
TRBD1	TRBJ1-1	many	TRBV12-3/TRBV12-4	CASSRFGQGANTEAFF	TGTGCCAGCAGTCGCTTCGGACAGGGGGCGAACACTGAAGCTTTCTTT
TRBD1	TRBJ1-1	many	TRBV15	CATSRGDRGIFTEAFF	TGTGCCACCAGCAGAGGGGACAGGGGGATATTCACTGAAGCTTTCTTT
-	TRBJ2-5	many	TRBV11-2	CASSRNPESSTQYF	TGTGCCAGCAGCCGTAACCCCGAGAGTTCGACCCAGTACTTC
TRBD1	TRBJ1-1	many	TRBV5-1	CASSWTGQANTEAFF	TGCGCCAGCAGCTGGACGGGACAGGCGAACACTGAAGCTTTCTTT
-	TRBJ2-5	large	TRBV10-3	CAISEEKGYQETQYF	TGTGCCATCAGTGAGGAGAAAGGGTACCAAGAGACCCAGTACTTC
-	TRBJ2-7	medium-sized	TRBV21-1	CASSKMGSPSSYEQYF	TGTGCCAGCAGCAAAATGGGCTCTCCGAGCTCCTACGAGCAGTACTTC
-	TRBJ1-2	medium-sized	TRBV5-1	CASRSPRTEGVSYGYTF	TGCGCCAGCCGTAGTCCTCGGACAGAGGGTGTTTCCTATGGCTACACCTTC
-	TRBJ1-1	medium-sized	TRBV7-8	CASSLSGDTEAFF	TGTGCCAGCAGCTTATCTGGGGATACTGAAGCTTTCTTT
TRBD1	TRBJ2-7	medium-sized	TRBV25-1	CASRPPGQGSEQYF	TGTGCCAGCAGGCCCCCGGGACAGGGCTCCGAGCAGTACTTC
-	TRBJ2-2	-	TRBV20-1	CSTSAAGVTGELFF	TGCAGTACTAGTGCGGCAGGGGTTACCGGGGAGCTGTTTTTT
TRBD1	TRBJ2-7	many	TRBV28	CASSFRDRFIGGQYF	TGTGCCAGCAGTTTTCGGGACAGGTTTATAGGCGGGCAGTACTTC
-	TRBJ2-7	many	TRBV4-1	CASSQGGVGVSYEQYF	TGCGCCAGCAGTCAAGGGGGAGTTGGAGTCTCCTACGAGCAGTACTTC
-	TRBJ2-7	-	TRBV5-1	CASSLVDSFYEQYF	TGCGCCAGCAGCTTGGTGGACAGCTTCTACGAGCAGTACTTC
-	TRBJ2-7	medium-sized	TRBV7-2	CASSNSPGYEQYF	TGTGCCAGCAGCAACAGCCCGGGGTACGAGCAGTACTTC
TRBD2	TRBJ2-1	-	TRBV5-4	CASSLAPTSGTYNEQFF	TGTGCCAGCAGCTTGGCCCCGACTAGCGGGACCTACAATGAGCAGTTCTTC
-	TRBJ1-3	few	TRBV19	CASSTLDSPRRTIYF	TGTGCCAGTAGTACCCTGGACAGTCCCAGGAGGACCATATATTTT
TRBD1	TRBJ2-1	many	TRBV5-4	CASSLRDRGPNEQFF	TGTGCCAGCAGCTTGCGGGACAGGGGGCCCAATGAGCAGTTCTTC
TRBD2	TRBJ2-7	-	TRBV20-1	CSARLADYSYEQYF	TGCAGTGCAAGACTAGCGGATTACTCCTACGAGCAGTACTTC
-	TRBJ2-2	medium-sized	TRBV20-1	CSASVAGVTGELFF	TGCAGTGCTAGTGTGGCAGGGGTTACCGGGGAGCTGTTTTTT
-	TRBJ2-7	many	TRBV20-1	CSATQSYEQYF	TGCAGTGCTACGCAATCTTACGAGCAGTACTTC
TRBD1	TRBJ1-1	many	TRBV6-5	CASSTGVGIDTEAFF	TGTGCCAGCAGTACAGGGGTAGGAATCGACACTGAAGCTTTCTTT
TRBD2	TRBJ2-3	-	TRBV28	CASSWVVPSGWRNTQYF	TGTGCCAGCAGTTGGGTGGTCCCTAGCGGGTGGCGAAATACGCAGTATTTT
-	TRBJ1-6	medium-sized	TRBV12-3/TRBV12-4	CASTRTFYNSPLHF	TGTGCCAGCACGCGGACCTTCTATAATTCACCCCTCCACTTT
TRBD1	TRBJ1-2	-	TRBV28	CASRTDRVRGYTF	TGTGCCAGCAGAACCGACAGGGTACGGGGCTACACCTTC
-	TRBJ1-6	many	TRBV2	CASGNSPLHF	TGTGCCAGCGGTAATTCACCCCTCCACTTT
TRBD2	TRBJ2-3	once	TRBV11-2	CASSLRTSSPSTDTQYF	TGTGCCAGCAGCTTACGGACTAGCAGTCCTAGCACAGATACGCAGTATTTT
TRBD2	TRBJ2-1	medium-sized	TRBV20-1	CSARTSGSHNEQFF	TGCAGTGCTCGTACTAGCGGGAGCCACAATGAGCAGTTCTTC
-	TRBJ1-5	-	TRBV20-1	CSARDLRGLNQPQHF	TGCAGTGCTAGAGATCTGCGGGGGCTTAATCAGCCCCAGCATTTT
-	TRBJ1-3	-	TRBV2	CASSEPRAGNTIHF	TGTGCCAGCAGTGAACCCAGGGCTGGAAACACCATACACTTT
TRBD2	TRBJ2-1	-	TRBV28	CGTTSGRAYNEQLF	TGTGGCACCACGAGCGGGAGGGCGTACAATGAGCAGCTCTTC
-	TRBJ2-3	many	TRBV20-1	CSAQSPQTGYTDTQYF	TGCAGTGCCCAGTCCCCTCAGACGGGGTACACAGATACGCAGTATTTT
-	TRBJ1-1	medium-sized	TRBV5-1	CASSLADGDIEAFF	TGCGCCAGCAGCTTGGCCGACGGTGATATTGAAGCTTTCTTT
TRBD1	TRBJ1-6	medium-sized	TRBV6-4	CASSRDRVESPLHF	TGTGCCAGCAGCCGGGACAGGGTCGAGTCACCCCTCCACTTT
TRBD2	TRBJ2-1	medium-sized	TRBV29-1	CSVGGLAVGEQFF	TGCAGCGTTGGGGGACTAGCGGTCGGGGAGCAGTTCTTC
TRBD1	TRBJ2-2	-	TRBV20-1	CSASRTGPGELFF	TGCAGTGCTAGCCGGACAGGCCCCGGGGAGCTGTTTTTT
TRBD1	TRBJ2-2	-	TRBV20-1	CSARDSRRTGSTGELFF	TGCAGTGCTAGAGACTCCCGGCGGACAGGGAGCACCGGGGAGCTGTTTTTT
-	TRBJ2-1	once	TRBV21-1	CASSEERAGRDEQFF	TGTGCCAGCAGCGAAGAGAGAGCGGGAAGGGATGAGCAGTTCTTC
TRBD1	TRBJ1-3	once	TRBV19	CASSTRQGLYENTIYF	TGTGCCAGTAGTACTCGACAGGGATTATACGAAAACACCATATATTTT
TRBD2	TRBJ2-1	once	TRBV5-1	CAGSTKRDPYNEQFF	TGCGCCGGCAGCACCAAGCGGGACCCCTACAATGAGCAGTTCTTC
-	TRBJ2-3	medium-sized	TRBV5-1	CASSTGDTDTQYF	TGCGCCAGCAGCACGGGGGACACAGATACGCAGTATTTT
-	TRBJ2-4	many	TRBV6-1	CASSGELGLGQYF	TGTGCCAGCAGTGGTGAACTGGGGTTAGGCCAGTACTTC
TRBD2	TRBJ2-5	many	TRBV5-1	CASSLSGGAETQYF	TGCGCCAGCAGCTTGTCGGGGGGGGCAGAGACCCAGTACTTC
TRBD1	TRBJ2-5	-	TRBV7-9	CASSRPGTGDLGQYF	TGTGCCAGCAGCCGTCCCGGGACAGGCGACCTGGGCCAGTACTTC
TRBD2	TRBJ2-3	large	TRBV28	CASSPFLRGSTDTQYF	TGTGCCAGCAGTCCTTTTTTGCGGGGGAGCACAGATACGCAGTATTTT
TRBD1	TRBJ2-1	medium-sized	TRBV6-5	CASSLRDRAPHAQFF	TGTGCCAGCAGTTTACGAGACAGGGCCCCTCACGCGCAGTTCTTC
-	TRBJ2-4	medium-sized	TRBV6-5	CASSSDRGKNIQYF	TGTGCCAGCAGTTCTGACAGAGGAAAAAACATTCAGTACTTC
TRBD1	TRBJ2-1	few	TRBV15	CATSREKPGQGVNEQFF	TGTGCCACCAGCAGAGAGAAGCCGGGACAGGGGGTAAATGAGCAGTTCTTC
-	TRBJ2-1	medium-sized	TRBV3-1	CASSQDPAGLEEFF	TGTGCCAGCAGCCAAGACCCGGCAGGCCTAGAGGAGTTCTTC